The entry below gives a single TCR beta chain sequence along with its context. This entry is derived from a study of blood T cell repertoires in COVID-19. Overall study: PBMCs, B-cell-depleted T cells, or T cells provided the cDNA or gDNA that made up the material.

Source study methods: Counts of nucleated cells, estimated from reference gene primer amplification, were obtained. Produced via immunoSEQ multiplex PCR; TCRdb's table is partial and in-frame only. V, J and clone size were drawn from that table, and D and trimming were deduced from the DNA. The table records 60,000 to 90,000 clones, about 79% of them present only once. V was pared by 4 bases and J by 8 bases, with 10 bases of the junction left unmatched. CDR1 is MNHNY, CDR2 SVGAGI, per germline (reference sequence). This CDR3 is 15 amino acids long. The sample comprised peripheral blood. The J gene is TRBJ2-3, the V gene TRBV6-6; TRBD1 agrees at 9 bases. The receptor comes from a woman aged 45-60 years with acute or convalescent COVID-19. CDR3 sequence (DNA): TGTGCCAGCAGTTTCCCGGGACAGGGAGACCTTACGCAGTATTTT. Its protein is CASSFPGQGDLTQYF.